Each of the 7 T cell receptor beta chains below was sequenced from the same sample in a study of cytotoxic CD8 clonotypes in ibrutinib-treated CLL. Using immunoSEQ multiplex PCR, the repertoire was profiled, and TCRdb retains in-frame clones only, with some absent. The data contain roughly 49,000 clones, approximately 87% of them singletons. The material was PBMCs, obtained after 24 months of ibrutinib treatment. These receptors were collected from a human donor with chronic lymphocytic leukemia.

V is TRBV29-1 and J is TRBJ2-5; 7 nucleotides match TRBD2. Germline V gene lookup returns CDR1 SQVTM and CDR2 ANQGSEA. There are 14 residues in the CDR3. The V gene end was trimmed by 1 base and the J gene end by 4 bases; junction bases not matched to a gene: 6. CDR3 nucleotides: TGCAGCGTTGAAGGTTTGGGAGGGCGAGAGACCCAGTACTTC. Its protein is CSVEGLGGRETQYF.

This chain connects TRBV28 to TRBJ2-5; 10 bases map to TRBD2. Losses at the gene ends were 2 bases for V and 5 bases for J; bases not matched to a gene: 11. The CDR3 covers 17 residues. Germline lookup yields CDR1 MDHEN and CDR2 SYDVKM. The DNA for the CDR3 is TGTGCCAGCAGTTTAAGCGGGAGGGCCGATGGAGTGGAGACCCAGTACTTC. Residues: CASSLSGRADGVETQYF. Looking up the rest from reference TRBV28 and TRBJ2-5 gives the full variable domain: DVKVTQSSRYLVKRTGEKVFLECVQDMDHENMFWYRQDPGLGLRLIYFSYDVKMKEKGDIPEGYSVSREKKERFSLILESASTNQTSMYLCASSLSGRADGVETQYFGPGTRLLVL.

The rearrangement joins TRBV5-4 to TRBJ2-7; 8 nucleotides agree with TRBD1. CDR1 SGHNT and CDR2 YYREEE come from the germline V gene (reference sequence). Losses at the gene ends were 2 bases for V and 5 bases for J; bases not matched to a gene: 15. The CDR3 has 17 amino acids. The CDR3 sequence: CASSLDPPRRGLNEQYF. CDR3 DNA: TGTGCCAGCAGCTTAGACCCCCCCCGCAGGGGGCTCAACGAGCAGTACTTC.

The rearrangement joins TRBV6-6 to TRBJ2-2; the D gene could be TRBD1 or TRBD2 (6 bases each). V gave up 4 bases and J gave up 8 bases, with 11 bases separating them. Looked up from germline, CDR1 is MNHNY and CDR2 is SVGAGI (reference sequence). The CDR3 spans 13 residues. The CDR3 protein is CASSSPGAGELFF. CDR3 DNA sequence: TGTGCCAGCAGTTCCCCGGGGGCAGGGGAGCTGTTTTTT.

The chain joins TRBV5-1 to TRBJ2-3, with D possibly TRBD1 on 5 matching bases. The V gene's germline CDR1 is SGHRS and CDR2 YFSETQ. The CDR3 extends over 13 amino acids. V gave up 1 base and J gave up 4 bases, with 7 bases separating them. CDR3 coding DNA: TGCGCCAGCAGCTTGCAGGGTCCAGATACGCAGTATTTT. It specifies CASSLQGPDTQYF.

The CDR3 DNA follows: TGTGCCAGCAGCCCGGGACAGCCCGGTCGATCTGGGGCCAACGTCCTGACTTTC. Translated, it gives CASSPGQPGRSGANVLTF. This chain uses TRBV11-3 with TRBJ2-6; 7 bases map to TRBD1. This CDR3 spans 18 amino acids. From germline, CDR1 is SGHNT and CDR2 YENEEA. Trimming cost V 5 bases and J 1 base; bases outside gene matches: 11.

The V and J genes are TRBV4-3 and TRBJ1-5; D ambiguous. V was clipped by 0 bases and J by 5 bases, with 11 bases between them. CDR3 length: 15 amino acids. CDR1 LGHNA and CDR2 YSLEER come from the germline V gene. The CDR3: CASSQDRFGDQPQHF. The CDR3 DNA reads as TGCGCCAGCAGCCAAGACCGATTTGGTGATCAGCCCCAGCATTTT.